This paragraph reports one TCR beta chain. These data are taken from a study of blood T cell repertoires in COVID-19. Per the germline V gene, CDR1 is LGHDT and CDR2 is YNNKEL (reference sequence). The CDR3 is 14 amino acids. Trimming pared 1 base from V and 7 bases from J, leaving 11 bases between. Only in-frame clones appear in the TCRdb table, and some are missing; sequencing was by immunoSEQ multiplex PCR. The sample shows a few hundred thousand clones, around nine tenths of them seen only once. The chain links TRBV3-1 (or the pseudogene TRBV3-2) to TRBJ1-5, with a possible D match to TRBD1 (6 bases). This TCR derives from a man aged 60 to 69 who had recovered from COVID-19. The sample comprised peripheral blood. CDR3 coding DNA: TGTGCCAGCAGCCAAGGCAGGGGCGGCCAGCCCCAGCATTTT. It encodes CASSQGRGGQPQHF.